This TCR beta chain stems from a study of blood T cell repertoires in COVID-19. As for the study in general: Acute-phase and convalescent COVID-19 samples originated in the United States, Italy and Spain. Sample material is recorded as cDNA or gDNA derived from T cells, B-cell-depleted T cells, or PBMCs.

Original methodology: Using reference gene primer amplification, nucleated cell counts were estimated. Libraries were prepared by immunoSEQ multiplex PCR; TCRdb keeps only in-frame clonotypes and omits some of them. V, J and clone size were drawn from that table, and D and trimming were deduced from the DNA. The table has about 190,000 clones, around four fifths seen once; the top ten hold less than 20%. Per the germline V gene, CDR1 is SEHNR and CDR2 is FQNEAQ (reference sequence). The V end lost 5 bases, the J end lost 1 base, and 14 bases lay between the germline ends. CDR3 size: 15 residues. Sequencing was carried out using peripheral blood. The chain joins TRBV7-9 to TRBJ1-1; TRBD1 is a possible D gene (5 bases). The source of this sequence is a human donor in a cohort sampled during active COVID-19. The CDR3 nucleotides are TGTGCCAGCAGCCCCAGGCGTAGGGGGAACACTGAAGCTTTCTTT. It translates to CASSPRRRGNTEAFF.